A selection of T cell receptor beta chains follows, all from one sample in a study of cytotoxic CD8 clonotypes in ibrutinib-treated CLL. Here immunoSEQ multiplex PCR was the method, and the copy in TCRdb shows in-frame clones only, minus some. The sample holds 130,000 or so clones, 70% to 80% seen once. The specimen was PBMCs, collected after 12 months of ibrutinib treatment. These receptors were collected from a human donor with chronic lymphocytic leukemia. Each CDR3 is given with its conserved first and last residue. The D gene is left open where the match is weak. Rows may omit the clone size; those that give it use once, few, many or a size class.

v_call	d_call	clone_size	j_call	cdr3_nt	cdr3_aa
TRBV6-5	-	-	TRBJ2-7	TGTGCCAGCAGCCGGGACGGATCCTACGAGCAGTACTTC	CASSRDGSYEQYF
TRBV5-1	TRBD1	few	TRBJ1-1	TGCGCCAGCAGCTTGGGGGGACAGCTGAACACTGAAGCTTTCTTT	CASSLGGQLNTEAFF
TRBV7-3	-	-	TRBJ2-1	TGTGCCAGCAGCCTCGGACAAGTCTACAATGAGCAGTTCTTC	CASSLGQVYNEQFF
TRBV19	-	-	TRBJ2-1	TGTGCCAGTAGTATAGGACTTGGGGTTAGTGAGCAGTTCTTC	CASSIGLGVSEQFF
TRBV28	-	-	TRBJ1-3	TGTGCCAGCAGTTTGCGGACAACCGGAAACACCATATATTTT	CASSLRTTGNTIYF
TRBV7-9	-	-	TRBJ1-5	TGTGCCAGCAGCTTAGCGATGCAGCCCCAGCATTTT	CASSLAMQPQHF
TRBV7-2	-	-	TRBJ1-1	TGTGCCAGCAGAGAGACCGGGACCCTCAACACTGAAGCTTTCTTT	CASRETGTLNTEAFF
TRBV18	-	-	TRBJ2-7	TGTGCCAGCTCACCTAAAATAGGGGGGAACTACGAGCAGTACTTC	CASSPKIGGNYEQYF
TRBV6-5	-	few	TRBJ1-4	TGTGCCAGCAGTTACCGGCCGCCTCTGAATGAAAAACTGTTTTTT	CASSYRPPLNEKLFF
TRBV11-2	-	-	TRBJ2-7	TGTGCCAGCAGCTTAGACTACTCCTACGAGCAGTACTTC	CASSLDYSYEQYF
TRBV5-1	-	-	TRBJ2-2	TGCGCCAGCAGCCTTCGGGACTGGGGGGCCGGGGAGCTGTTTTTT	CASSLRDWGAGELFF